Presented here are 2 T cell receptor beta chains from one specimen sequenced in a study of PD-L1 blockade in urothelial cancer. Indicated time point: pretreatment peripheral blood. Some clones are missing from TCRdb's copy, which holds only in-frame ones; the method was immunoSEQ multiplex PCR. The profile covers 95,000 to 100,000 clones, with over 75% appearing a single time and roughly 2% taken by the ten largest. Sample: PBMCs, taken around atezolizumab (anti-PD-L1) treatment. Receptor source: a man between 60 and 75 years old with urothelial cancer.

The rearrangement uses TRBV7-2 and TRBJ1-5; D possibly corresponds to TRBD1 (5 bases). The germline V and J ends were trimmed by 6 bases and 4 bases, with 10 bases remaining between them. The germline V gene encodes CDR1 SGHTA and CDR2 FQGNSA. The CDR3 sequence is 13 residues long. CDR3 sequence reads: CASRTGLNQPQHF. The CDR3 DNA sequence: TGTGCCAGCAGAACGGGACTGAATCAGCCCCAGCATTTT. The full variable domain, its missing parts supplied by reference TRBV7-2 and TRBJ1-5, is GAGVSQSPSNKVTEKGKDVELRCDPISGHTALYWYRQSLGQGLEFLIYFQGNSAPDKSGLPSDRFSAERTGGSVSTLTIQRTQQEDSAVYLCASRTGLNQPQHFGDGTRLSIL.

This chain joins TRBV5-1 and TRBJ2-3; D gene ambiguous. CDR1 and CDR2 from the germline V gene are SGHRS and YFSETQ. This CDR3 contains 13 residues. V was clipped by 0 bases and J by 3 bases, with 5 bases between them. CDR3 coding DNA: TGCGCCAGCAGCTTGGGCGGAACAGATACGCAGTATTTT. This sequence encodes CASSLGGTDTQYF. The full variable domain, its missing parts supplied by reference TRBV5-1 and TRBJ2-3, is KAGVTQTPRYLIKTRGQQVTLSCSPISGHRSVSWYQQTPGQGLQFLFEYFSETQRNKGNFPGRFSGRQFSNSRSEMNVSTLELGDSALYLCASSLGGTDTQYFGPGTRLTVL.